Each of the 14 T cell receptor beta chains below was sequenced from the same sample in a study of OX40 agonist ivuxolimab in advanced cancers. The repertoire was sequenced with immunoSEQ multiplex PCR; TCRdb's copy has only in-frame clones and lacks some. The profile shows roughly 60,000 clones, approximately 90% of them singletons. The input for sequencing was CD4+ or CD8+ T cells sorted from blood, taken in a trial of the OX40 agonist ivuxolimab. All receptors derive from an adult with an advanced solid tumor such as melanoma, head and neck, liver or kidney cancer.

This rearrangement joins TRBV2 to TRBJ2-1; TRBD2 agrees at 10 bases. The CDR3 extends over 14 amino acids. With 7 bases clipped from V and 6 bases from J, the junction kept 6 bases outside the gene matches. The germline gives CDR1 SNHLY, CDR2 FYNNEI. The CDR3 loop is CASMGLAGVNEQFF. The CDR3 nucleotides read TGTGCCAGCATGGGGCTAGCGGGAGTCAATGAGCAGTTCTTC. Variable domain in full (rest from reference TRBV2 and TRBJ2-1): EPEVTQTPSHQVTQMGQEVILRCVPISNHLYFYWYRQILGQKVEFLVSFYNNEISEKSEIFDDQFSVERPDGSNFTLKIRSTKLEDSAMYFCASMGLAGVNEQFFGPGTRLTVL.

The chain has TRBV19 and TRBJ2-3; 7 bases line up with TRBD1. V shed 5 bases, J shed 0 bases, and the junction held 5 bases outside the gene matches. Looked up from germline, CDR1 is LNHDA and CDR2 is SQIVND (reference sequence). The CDR3 spans 15 residues. This CDR3 is CASSPRQGSTDTQYF. CDR3 DNA: TGTGCCAGTAGTCCCCGACAGGGAAGCACAGATACGCAGTATTTT.

This rearrangement joins TRBV27 to TRBJ2-1, with 11 bases identical to TRBD2. Germline values: CDR1 MNHEY, CDR2 SMNVEV (reference sequence). The trim removed 6 bases at V and 0 bases at J, leaving 10 bases unmatched. This CDR3 spans 18 amino acids. The CDR3 sequence is CASSPGLAARSSYNEQFF. Written as DNA, the CDR3 is TGTGCCAGCAGCCCGGGACTAGCGGCCCGCAGCTCCTACAATGAGCAGTTCTTC.

The chain joins TRBV9 to TRBJ2-3, with 8 bases lining up with TRBD2. With V trimmed by 0 bases and J by 3 bases, 6 bases remained unmatched. The CDR3 totals 16 residues. Germline CDR1 is SGDLS and CDR2 is YYNGEE. The CDR3 here is CASSVAPGGPTDTQYF. The CDR3 DNA sequence: TGTGCCAGCAGCGTAGCTCCGGGAGGGCCGACAGATACGCAGTATTTT.

This chain links TRBV6-1 with TRBJ1-2; D call uncertain. The CDR3 totals 15 residues. V was pared by 0 bases and J by 2 bases, with 10 bases between. Germline V gene sequence: CDR1 MNHNS, CDR2 SASEGT. This chain's CDR3 is CASSEAGSGNYGYTF. In DNA form, the CDR3 reads TGTGCCAGCAGTGAAGCGGGTTCTGGAAACTATGGCTACACCTTC.

The chain combines TRBV7-2 with TRBJ2-1; D gene unclear. CDR1 SGHTA and CDR2 FQGNSA come from the germline V gene. V lost 3 bases and J 0 bases, leaving 18 bases between the germline ends. The CDR3 runs to 18 residues. CDR3 nucleotide sequence: TGTGCCAGCAGCTTTTTTCCCCTTGACGGGTCCTCCTACAATGAGCAGTTCTTC. Protein sequence: CASSFFPLDGSSYNEQFF.

This clone has only one observation. DNA for the CDR3: TGTGCCAGCAACGTCGGGGGGAGCACAGATACGCAGTATTTT. It translates to CASNVGGSTDTQYF. V gene TRBV7-9 combines with J gene TRBJ2-3, with 7 nucleotides matching TRBD2. Trimming cost V 7 bases and J 0 bases; bases outside gene matches: 4. The germline V gene has CDR1 SEHNR and CDR2 FQNEAQ (reference sequence). CDR3 length equals 14 residues.

The CDR3 spells CASTPEGGTEAFF. The CDR3 DNA is TGTGCCAGCACCCCAGAGGGCGGCACTGAAGCTTTCTTT. The chain uses TRBV2 and TRBJ1-1; D is unresolved. Germline CDR1 is SNHLY and CDR2 is FYNNEI. With 7 bases removed from V and 4 bases from J, the gap between germline ends came to 13 bases. The CDR3 extends over 13 amino acids.

The chain employs TRBV7-9 and TRBJ1-1; 9 bases agree with TRBD1. The germline CDR1 and CDR2 sequences are SEHNR and FQNEAQ (reference sequence). J lost 11 bases, V lost 1 base, and 5 bases had no gene match. The CDR3 runs 13 residues. The CDR3 spells CASSLGGQGLAFF. The DNA of the CDR3 is TGTGCCAGCAGCTTAGGGGGACAGGGATTGGCTTTCTTT.

This chain joins TRBV18 and TRBJ2-1, with 11 bases fitting TRBD2. The germline gives CDR1 KGHSH, CDR2 LQKENI. The CDR3 is made up of 15 amino acids. The V gene end was trimmed by 5 bases and the J gene end by 9 bases; junction bases not matched to a gene: 9. The CDR3 loop is CASSSLLAGGSEQFF. DNA of the CDR3: TGTGCCAGCTCATCACTCCTAGCGGGAGGAAGTGAGCAGTTCTTC.

The CDR3 bases are TGCGCCAGCAGCTTGGACGGGGCATCCTACAATGAGCAGTTCTTC. Amino acids: CASSLDGASYNEQFF. The rearrangement links TRBV5-1 to TRBJ2-1, with D possibly called TRBD1 or TRBD2 (5 bases each). The CDR3 has 15 amino acids. Trimming took off 0 bases at V and 1 base at J, with 8 bases between the two ends. The germline V gene encodes CDR1 SGHRS and CDR2 YFSETQ. The full variable domain, its missing parts supplied by reference TRBV5-1 and TRBJ2-1, is KAGVTQTPRYLIKTRGQQVTLSCSPISGHRSVSWYQQTPGQGLQFLFEYFSETQRNKGNFPGRFSGRQFSNSRSEMNVSTLELGDSALYLCASSLDGASYNEQFFGPGTRLTVL.

The J gene is TRBJ1-1, the V gene TRBV2; tentatively, D is TRBD1 (6 bases). Germline values: CDR1 SNHLY, CDR2 FYNNEI. Between the trimmed V and J ends, which lost 3 bases and 12 bases, there was a span of 14 bases. The CDR3 has 12 residues. The CDR3, as DNA: TGTGCCAGCAGTGAGTCAGGGGCGAGGCCTTTCTTT. The encoded protein is CASSESGARPFF.

In nucleotides, the CDR3 is TGTGCCAGCAGCCTATCCAGGGATTCCGGGGAGCTGTTTTTT. Protein: CASSLSRDSGELFF. The chain has TRBV7-3 and TRBJ2-2; the D gene is possibly TRBD1 (5 bases). The CDR3 has 14 residues. CDR1 is SGHTA and CDR2 is FQGTGA in the germline V gene. The germline V and J ends were trimmed by 5 bases and 6 bases, with 13 bases remaining between them.

This clone came up once. This chain uses TRBV5-1 with TRBJ2-7, with a possible D match to TRBD1 (6 bases). There are 14 residues in the CDR3. Germline V gives CDR1 SGHRS, CDR2 YFSETQ. V was cut by 4 bases and J by 4 bases, with 15 bases left in between. In DNA, the CDR3 is TGCGCCAGCAGCCACCTGACAGGCCGTTACGAGCAGTACTTC. Amino acid sequence: CASSHLTGRYEQYF. Full variable domain (rest looked up from reference TRBV5-1 and TRBJ2-7): KAGVTQTPRYLIKTRGQQVTLSCSPISGHRSVSWYQQTPGQGLQFLFEYFSETQRNKGNFPGRFSGRQFSNSRSEMNVSTLELGDSALYLCASSHLTGRYEQYFGPGTRLTVT.